Included here is one T cell receptor beta chain sequence, with context. The junction and the germline gene differ at one end; a read error may be behind it. The CDR3 covers 13 residues. The V gene's germline CDR1 is SNHLY and CDR2 FYNNEI. This sample is part of a study of CD8 T cells in Susac syndrome. Study-wide background: At the time their blood was drawn, patients with Susac syndrome were either therapy-naive, on corticosteroids (with some of them also receiving intravenous immunoglobulin), or on intravenous immunoglobulin alone.

When the RNA was reverse transcribed, random hexamers were used with an input of roughly 0.45 to 1 ug. Amplification of TCR beta CDR3 spanned 54 Vbeta and 13 Jbeta via immunoSEQ multiplex PCR. From the immunoSEQ multiplex PCR reads, TCRdb called clonotypes with MiXCR, one entry per CDR3 protein. The table has 170,000 or so distinct CDR3 sequences, under 95% seen once; the top ten hold 0.12%. CD8+ and CD4+ blood T cells underwent TCR beta sequencing. The genes are TRBV2 and TRBJ2-4, with 12 bases identical to TRBD1. The sample comprised CD4+ T cells from PBMCs. The TCR was taken from a human donor with Susac syndrome. The CDR3 nucleotides are TGTGCCAGCAGTCCCGGGACAGGGGGCATTCTGTACTTC. It translates to CASSPGTGGILYF.